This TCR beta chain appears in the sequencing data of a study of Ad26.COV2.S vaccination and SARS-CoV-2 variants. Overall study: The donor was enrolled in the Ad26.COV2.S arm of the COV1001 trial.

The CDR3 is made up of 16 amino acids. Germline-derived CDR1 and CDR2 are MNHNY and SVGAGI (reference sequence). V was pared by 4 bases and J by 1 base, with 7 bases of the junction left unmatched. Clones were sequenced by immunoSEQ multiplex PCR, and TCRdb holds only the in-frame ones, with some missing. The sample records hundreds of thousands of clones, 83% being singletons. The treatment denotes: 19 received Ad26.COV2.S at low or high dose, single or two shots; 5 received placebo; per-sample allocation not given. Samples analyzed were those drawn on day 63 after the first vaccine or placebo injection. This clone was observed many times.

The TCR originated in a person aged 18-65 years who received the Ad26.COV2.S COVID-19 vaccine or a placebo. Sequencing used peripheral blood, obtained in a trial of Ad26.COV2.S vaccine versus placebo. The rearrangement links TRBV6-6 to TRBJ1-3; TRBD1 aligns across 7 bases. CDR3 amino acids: CASSFGKGASGNTIYF. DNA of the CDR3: TGTGCCAGCAGTTTCGGGAAGGGGGCTTCTGGAAACACCATATATTTT.